These 32 T cell receptor beta chains share one sample of origin, sequenced in a study of T cells in Graves' hyperthyroidism and ophthalmopathy. It was RNA transcripts that yielded the amplified TCR beta CDR3 regions. The TCR CDR3 first-round RT-PCR relied on the HTBI primer set. MiXCR, applied by TCRdb to the multiplex PCR reads, yields one record per CDR3 protein. This table has about half a million distinct CDR3 sequences, roughly 22% appearing once. The sequencing sample was made of blood. These receptors came from an older woman with Graves' ophthalmopathy.

In this sample, this clonotype turned up many times. CDR3 residues: CASSLLSFNQPQHF. The CDR3 DNA reads TGTGCCAGCAGTTTACTCTCCTTCAATCAGCCCCAGCATTTT. The chain combines TRBV12-3 or TRBV12-4 with TRBJ1-5, with D hard to call. The length of the CDR3 is 14 residues. Trimming shortened V by 2 bases and J by 3 bases, and 8 bases separated the two germline ends.

Only one count was recorded for this clonotype. The chain couples TRBV30 to TRBJ2-7, with TRBD2 matching over 8 bases. The CDR3 extends over 15 amino acids. Germline trimming cut 0 bases from V and 2 bases from J; bases unmatched to any gene: 6. Germline CDR1 GTSNPN, CDR2 SVGIG (reference sequence). The CDR3 protein is CAWSVRSGVTYEQYF. As DNA, the CDR3 is TGTGCCTGGAGTGTACGTAGCGGGGTAACCTACGAGCAGTACTTC.

The sample holds a few counts of this clonotype. This chain links TRBV20-1 with TRBJ1-1, with 9 nucleotides matching TRBD1. Unmatched junction bases numbered 8, after V lost 1 base and J lost 2 bases. The CDR3 spans 16 residues. CDR1 DFQATT and CDR2 SNEGSKA come from the germline V gene (reference sequence). In nucleotides, the CDR3 is TGCAGTGCTAGAGGTCTAAGGGACAGGGATAACACTGAAGCTTTCTTT. Protein product: CSARGLRDRDNTEAFF.

This clonotype turned up a few times. As DNA, the CDR3 is TGCGCCAGCAGCTTGGCGGGCAGTCCAAACATTCAGTACTTC. Protein product: CASSLAGSPNIQYF. The chain employs TRBV5-1 and TRBJ2-4; D remains ambiguous. Between the trimmed V and J ends, which lost 0 bases and 6 bases, there was a span of 10 bases. CDR3 length equals 14 residues. Germline V CDR1 and CDR2: SGHRS, YFSETQ.

V is TRBV11-3 and J is TRBJ1-1; D not resolved. V was shortened by 5 bases and J by 1 base, with 26 bases between the two germline ends. CDR3 length: 19 amino acids. Germline CDR1 and CDR2: SGHNT and YENEEA. The CDR3 DNA is TGTGCCAGCAGCCGTAGACGGGTGCAGACCTGGCATGAGAACACTGAAGCTTTCTTT. It yields the protein CASSRRRVQTWHENTEAFF.

This clonotype has only a few counts. This chain links TRBV5-8 with TRBJ2-3; D is undetermined. The germline V gene encodes CDR1 SGHTS and CDR2 YDEGEE. Trimming stripped 1 base from V and 5 bases from J, with 8 bases between. This CDR3 is built from 13 residues. CDR3 nucleotides: TGTGCCAGCAGCTTGTTACCGGTAGATACGCAGTATTTT. Translated: CASSLLPVDTQYF.

The rearrangement links TRBV5-1 to TRBJ1-1; 7 nucleotides align to TRBD1. The germline CDR1 and CDR2 sequences are SGHRS and YFSETQ. The CDR3 is 16 residues long. V lost 0 bases and J lost 6; bases outside the gene matches: 11. The CDR3 protein is CASSLAVQGTGAEAFF. CDR3 coding DNA: TGCGCCAGCAGCTTGGCCGTACAGGGGACTGGCGCTGAAGCTTTCTTT.

This clonotype occurred a few times. The chain uses TRBV29-1 and TRBJ1-2; D ambiguous. V shed 5 bases and J shed 8 bases, with 27 bases lying between them. Germline V lookup: CDR1 SQVTM, CDR2 ANQGSEA. This CDR3 contains 16 residues. Here the CDR3 reads CSVQRQETTYSAGYTF. Here the CDR3 DNA reads TGCAGCGTTCAGCGGCAGGAGACAACCTATTCTGCAGGCTACACCTTC.

This clonotype was seen more than once but under ten times. The CDR3 bases are TGTGCCAGTAACCAGGGGGCAGGGACCCAGTACTTC. This translates into CASNQGAGTQYF. The chain joins TRBV2 to TRBJ2-5; 8 positions agree with TRBD1. The germline V gene encodes CDR1 SNHLY and CDR2 FYNNEI. The CDR3 runs 12 residues. The V and J ends lost 9 bases and 7 bases, in that order; junction bases with no gene match: 7.

This clonotype was counted only a few times. The V gene is TRBV28, the J gene TRBJ2-7; 7 bases line up with TRBD1. Germline trimming cut 4 bases from V and 9 bases from J; bases unmatched to any gene: 15. The germline CDR1 and CDR2 sequences are MDHEN and SYDVKM. This CDR3 region has 15 residues. The CDR3 DNA follows: TGTGCCAGCAGTTCCTCGGGACAGTTCCCTACGGGGCAGTACTTC. This encodes CASSSSGQFPTGQYF.

The rearrangement uses TRBV5-5 and TRBJ1-1; 8 bases fit TRBD1. The CDR3 runs 15 residues. Trimming at V came to 3 bases and at J to 1 base, leaving 5 bases not matched to a gene. The V gene's germline CDR1 is SGHKS and CDR2 YYEKEE (reference sequence). The CDR3 reads CASSWAGQENTEAFF. The CDR3 DNA follows: TGTGCCAGCAGCTGGGCGGGACAGGAGAACACTGAAGCTTTCTTT.

This clonotype showed up many times. The chain carries TRBV28 and TRBJ2-2; TRBD2 is a possible D gene (5 bases). CDR3 length equals 15 residues. V was pared by 5 bases and J by 6 bases, with 16 bases between. Germline values: CDR1 MDHEN, CDR2 SYDVKM. CDR3 loop: CASSGPGIVPGELFF. The CDR3 DNA sequence: TGTGCCAGCAGTGGGCCCGGGATCGTACCCGGGGAGCTGTTTTTT.

V gene TRBV7-9 combines with J gene TRBJ2-3, with D possibly TRBD1 on 6 matching bases. This CDR3 spans 16 amino acids. Germline V gene lookup returns CDR1 SEHNR and CDR2 FQNEAQ (reference sequence). V lost 0 bases and J 0 bases, leaving 10 bases between the germline ends. Here the CDR3 reads CASSLAWQGSTDTQYF. In nucleotides, the CDR3 is TGTGCCAGCAGCTTAGCGTGGCAGGGGAGCACAGATACGCAGTATTTT.

This clonotype was counted at least ten times. V is TRBV11-1 and J is TRBJ2-7, with 7 bases aligning to TRBD1. The CDR3 is 12 amino acids. The germline V gene has CDR1 SGHAT and CDR2 FQDESV (reference sequence). The junction had 8 bases not matched to a gene; V was cut back by 5 bases and J by 10 bases. CDR3 sequence (DNA): TGTGCCAGCAGCACCCACAGGGGAGAACAGTACTTC. Translated, it gives CASSTHRGEQYF.

This clonotype was counted a few times. This rearrangement joins TRBV10-3 to TRBJ2-5; 8 bases line up with TRBD2. The ends lost 10 bases at V and 5 bases at J; junction bases unmatched: 15. Germline V gene data show CDR1 as ENHRY and CDR2 as SYGVKD. This CDR3 is 15 amino acids long. In DNA, the CDR3 is TGTGCCACCTTGGTTGGTTTTAGCGGGGAGGAGACCCAGTACTTC. It is translated as CATLVGFSGEETQYF.

This clonotype was observed a few times. The junction and the germline gene differ at one end; a read error may be behind it. The chain uses TRBV28 and TRBJ1-5; D ambiguous. Germline V gene sequence: CDR1 MDHEN, CDR2 SYDVKM. The CDR3 is 14 amino acids. CDR3 loop: CANSLAFSNQPQHF. The DNA for the CDR3 is TGTGCCAACAGTTTGGCGTTTAGCAATCAGCCCCAGCATTTT.

This clonotype turned up a few times. This sequence joins TRBV15 and TRBJ1-2; the match to TRBD1 covers 9 bases. The trim removed 5 bases at V and 5 bases at J, leaving 6 bases unmatched. Germline V CDR1 and CDR2: LNHNV, YYDKDF (reference sequence). CDR3 size: 14 residues. The CDR3: CATSSRQGGYGYTF. Here the CDR3 DNA reads TGTGCCACCAGCTCCAGACAGGGGGGGTATGGCTACACCTTC.

This clonotype was observed a few times. J is TRBJ2-7 and V is TRBV20-1; D is uncertain. The CDR3 loop spans 14 amino acids. Germline V gives CDR1 DFQATT, CDR2 SNEGSKA (reference sequence). V gave up 0 bases and J gave up 0 bases, with 9 bases separating them. CDR3 DNA: TGCAGTGCTAGAGATCGGAGCACCTCCTACGAGCAGTACTTC. This encodes CSARDRSTSYEQYF.

This clonotype was counted many times. V gene TRBV2 combines with J gene TRBJ2-7, with 9 bases lining up with TRBD2. The CDR3 is 13 amino acids. Per germline, CDR1 SNHLY and CDR2 FYNNEI. J was trimmed by 4 bases and V by 4 bases; bases with no gene match: 2. The CDR3 coding sequence is TGTGCCAGCAGTGGCGGGAGGGGATACGAGCAGTACTTC. This translates into CASSGGRGYEQYF.

The sample holds many counts of this clonotype. The chain employs TRBV20-1 and TRBJ2-1, with 10 positions matching TRBD2. The V gene end was trimmed by 1 base and the J gene end by 8 bases; junction bases not matched to a gene: 11. This CDR3 has 16 residues. CDR1 is DFQATT and CDR2 is SNEGSKA in the germline V gene (reference sequence). The DNA of the CDR3 is TGCAGTGCTAGAGCGGCGACTAGCGGGTGGGCGGATGAGCAGTTCTTC. Translated, it gives CSARAATSGWADEQFF.

The genes are TRBV4-3 and TRBJ1-6, with 9 positions matching TRBD1. Trimming at V came to 1 base and at J to 6 bases, leaving 1 base not matched to a gene. Germline V lookup: CDR1 LGHNA, CDR2 YSLEER. The CDR3 sequence is 15 residues long. The CDR3 nucleotides read TGCGCCAGCAGCCAAGGACAGGGGGGTAATTCACCCCTCCACTTT. This gives the protein CASSQGQGGNSPLHF.

There are many counts of this clonotype. The V gene is TRBV2, the J gene TRBJ1-2; TRBD1 might be the D (6 bases). CDR1 SNHLY and CDR2 FYNNEI come from the germline V gene. The CDR3 runs 13 residues. The V end was cut by 8 bases, the J end by 2 bases, with 12 bases between. CDR3 region: CASPTGLNYGYTF. For the CDR3, the DNA is TGTGCCAGCCCCACAGGGCTAAACTATGGCTACACCTTC.

This clonotype occurred once. A read error is possible here, since a much larger clone lies one base away. The V call is TRBV11-2, the J call TRBJ2-3, with 8 bases fitting TRBD2. This CDR3 is 15 amino acids long. Germline lookup yields CDR1 SGHAT and CDR2 FQNNGV. CDR3 DNA: TGTGTCAGCAGCTCGGGACTAGTTGGCACAGATACGCAGTATTTT. Protein product: CVSSSGLVGTDTQYF. The full variable domain, its missing parts supplied by reference TRBV11-2 and TRBJ2-3, is EAGVAQSPRYKIIEKRQSVAFWCNPISGHATLYWYQQILGQGPKLLIQFQNNGVVDDSQLPKDRFSAERLKGVDSTLKIQPAKLEDSAVYLCVSSSGLVGTDTQYFGPGTRLTVL.

This clonotype was picked up one time. This may be a read error: a much more frequent sequence differs by one nucleotide. The chain carries TRBV28 and TRBJ2-7, with unresolved D. V lost 6 bases and J 0 bases, leaving 18 bases between the germline ends. CDR3 length equals 16 residues. CDR1 and CDR2 from the germline V gene are MDHEN and SYDVKM. The CDR3 here is CASSPLGALVSYEQYF. The CDR3 DNA follows: TGTGCCAGCAGCCCTTTGGGCGCCTTGGTCTCCTACGAGCAGTACTTC.

Concerning this clonotype itself: At one of its ends the junction is not consistent with the germline gene, which may arise from a read error. This sequence joins TRBV2 and TRBJ1-1; perhaps TRBD1 as D (5 bases). The CDR3 has 13 residues. Germline loops: CDR1 SNHLY, CDR2 FYNNEI. CDR3 loop: CASRRAGNPEAFF. The CDR3 bases are TGTGCCAGCAGGAGAGCAGGGAACCCTGAAGCTTTCTTT.

There are a few counts of this clonotype. The chain carries TRBV25-1 and TRBJ2-3; TRBD2 agrees at 7 bases. Germline CDR1 and CDR2: MGHDK and SYGVNS. The CDR3 loop spans 15 amino acids. V shed 5 bases, J shed 6 bases, and the junction held 11 bases outside the gene matches. The CDR3 nucleotides read TGTGCCAGCAGTCCAATTAGAAACGGGAGGGATACGCAGTATTTT. This gives the protein CASSPIRNGRDTQYF.

This chain links TRBV11-3 with TRBJ1-2; D is undetermined. The V and J ends lost 5 bases and 14 bases respectively, with 18 bases between them. Germline assignment: CDR1 SGHNT and CDR2 YENEEA. The CDR3 is 12 residues long. The chain's CDR3 is CASSATGSVRTF. Written as DNA, the CDR3 is TGTGCCAGCAGCGCCACGGGTTCGGTGAGGACCTTC.

J is TRBJ1-2 and V is TRBV11-3; D is undetermined. The V end was cut by 3 bases, the J end by 12 bases, with 23 bases between. This CDR3 has 15 residues. Germline V gene lookup returns CDR1 SGHNT and CDR2 YENEEA. DNA of the CDR3: TGTGCCAGCAGCTTGGCTCCGGGGTTGGAAGTAAGGGACACCTTC. Protein product: CASSLAPGLEVRDTF.

This chain links TRBV4-1 with TRBJ1-2; D unresolved. There are 14 residues in the CDR3. Trimming stripped 0 bases from V and 6 bases from J, with 11 bases between. Per germline, CDR1 MGHRA and CDR2 YSYEKL. This chain's CDR3 is CASSQDPTRDGYTF. The CDR3 nucleotides read TGCGCCAGCAGCCAAGATCCCACAAGGGATGGCTACACCTTC.

This chain connects TRBV9 to TRBJ2-5; a weak D match, TRBD2 (6 bases). CDR1 is SGDLS and CDR2 is YYNGEE in the germline V gene. The CDR3 totals 15 residues. The V end was cut by 4 bases, the J end by 2 bases, with 15 bases between. In DNA form, the CDR3 reads TGTGCCAGCAGCTCCCGACCGGGGGTTCAAGAGACCCAGTACTTC. It yields the protein CASSSRPGVQETQYF.

The rearrangement links TRBV9 to TRBJ2-7; 10 bases agree with TRBD2. This CDR3 contains 16 residues. The V gene's germline CDR1 is SGDLS and CDR2 YYNGEE. V was clipped by 5 bases and J by 3 bases; unmatched bases: 11. The CDR3, as DNA: TGTGCCAGCAGTTCCCCCTTAGCGGGAGGCATCTACGAGCAGTACTTC. It encodes CASSSPLAGGIYEQYF.

This clonotype was seen a handful of times. The chain has TRBV12-3 or TRBV12-4 and TRBJ2-3, with D unclear. Trimming took 1 base from V and 2 from J, leaving 10 bases between them. This CDR3 comprises 15 residues. The CDR3 reads CASSLVPYNTDTQYF. CDR3 in DNA: TGTGCCAGCAGTTTAGTTCCGTATAACACAGATACGCAGTATTTT.